This entry is about one TCR beta chain. No cognate antigen has been identified for it. The junction does not match germline at one end; this may be a read error. The record originates from a study of molecular identifiers for immune sequencing clone quantification (dated by TCRdb to about 2018). Context from the whole study: For a replicate experiment, RNA from approximately 20,000 or 100,000 naive CD8 T cells was divided into five aliquots, of which four were sequenced. This methods study used CD8 T cells to benchmark TCR RNA copy counting and molecular-identifier clustering-based TCR repertoire sequencing (MIDCIRS). Summary of the overall study and its limitations: In CMV-specific effector cells, clones with more than 20 RNA copies contained over 98% of molecules, whereas in naive cells such clones contained under 1% of molecules. When barcode sub-clustering was omitted, TCR diversity was inflated by chimeric consensus sequences, with chimeras reaching as high as 47%. Highly expanded clone sizes could be underestimated if identical TCR molecules share a barcode. Spiked-in Jurkat TCR RNA equivalent to a single cell was reported to be detectable even among one million naive CD8 T cells. The naive libraries included spiked-in Jurkat TCR RNA (roughly eleven copies' worth), and this Jurkat TCR RNA is not part of the donor repertoire. Modeling estimated 2.5 to 3.5 recovered TCR RNA copies per cell, compared with about 10 by digital PCR, which implies 30% to 35% capture efficiency.

Naive CD8 T cell libraries were made from approximately 22,000 to 940,000 sorted cells using 10%, 30% or 50% of purified RNA. Naive CD8 T cells were FACS-sorted as CD8+CD4-CCR7+CD45RA+ on a BD FACSAria II into RLT Plus buffer. Detection sensitivity was tested by spiking Jurkat RNA equal to roughly 9 TCR copies' worth into samples containing roughly 19,000-1,000,000 naive CD8 T cells. CD8 T cells were enriched using RosetteSep CD8+ T Cell Enrichment Cocktail and Ficoll-Paque, and the enriched cells then underwent ACK red cell lysis. The CDR3 holds 14 amino acids from the cysteine to the phenylalanine. The DNA shown is the 42-base CDR3, in frame from base 1. The germline V gene specifies SGDLS as CDR1 and YYNGEE as CDR2. Preparation of the library involved PCR. The sequencer listed for this sample is NextSeq 500. Bulk TCR libraries were prepared as previously described, using TCR primers listed in Table S5. Total RNA was purified with the Qiagen AllPrep DNA/RNA kit. Before analysis, reads from multiple sequencing runs of the same library were pooled. For the original study's pipeline: Reads were retained only if the reads had an exact TCR constant sequence, and the retained reads were trimmed to 150 nt and grouped according to their 12-nt molecular barcodes. Reads inside each barcode group were sub-clustered using a 15% Levenshtein threshold, and a quality-weighted consensus sequence was constructed for each RNA molecule. Non-functional sequences were discarded, and so were lower-count sequences lying one edit away from another sequence. Based on a fit of two negative binomial distributions, barcode sub-clusters having less than 20% of the maximum read count were discarded. Clones were called with MiXCR by TCRdb after fastp trimmed the public reads at Q25, and only in-frame beta chains were retained. Identical CDR3 proteins give one entry, which carries the most common genes and DNA. It is TCRdb's table, rather than the study itself, that gives the V and J calls and clone size. In all, the sample holds a few hundred thousand distinct CDR3 sequences, and roughly 24% of those were seen once. The ten largest account for about 0.73% of the sample.

The chain is encoded by TRBV9 joined to TRBJ2-5, with the D gene too uncertain to name. The source is a human donor in good health. Some libraries in this study had Jurkat cell RNA spiked in. Specimen: naive CD8+ T cells from blood, with Jurkat cell RNA spiked in. The intended sense of this specimen's cell subset or site label: FACS-sorted CD8+CD4-CCR7+CD45RA+ naive T cells. The CDR3 loop reads CASSVEGSSVTQYF. The nucleotide sequence reads TGTGCGAGCAGCGTAGAAGGTAGTTCCGTGACGCAGTACTTC.